This T cell receptor beta chain emerged from a study of technical replicates of blood from a few donors. Using immunoSEQ multiplex PCR, the repertoire was profiled, and TCRdb retains in-frame clones only, with some absent. The sample consists of about 79,000 clones, 94% of them appearing once. This CDR3 spans 12 amino acids. Germline CDR1 reads SGHRS; CDR2 reads YFSETQ. With 4 bases removed from V and 6 bases from J, the gap between germline ends came to 11 bases. The chain links TRBV5-1 to TRBJ2-7; D gene ambiguous. Material: T cells isolated from PBMCs. The clonotype was recovered from a human donor in good health. The CDR3 is CASSQKPGEQYF. The CDR3 nucleotides read TGCGCCAGCAGCCAGAAACCTGGCGAGCAGTACTTC.